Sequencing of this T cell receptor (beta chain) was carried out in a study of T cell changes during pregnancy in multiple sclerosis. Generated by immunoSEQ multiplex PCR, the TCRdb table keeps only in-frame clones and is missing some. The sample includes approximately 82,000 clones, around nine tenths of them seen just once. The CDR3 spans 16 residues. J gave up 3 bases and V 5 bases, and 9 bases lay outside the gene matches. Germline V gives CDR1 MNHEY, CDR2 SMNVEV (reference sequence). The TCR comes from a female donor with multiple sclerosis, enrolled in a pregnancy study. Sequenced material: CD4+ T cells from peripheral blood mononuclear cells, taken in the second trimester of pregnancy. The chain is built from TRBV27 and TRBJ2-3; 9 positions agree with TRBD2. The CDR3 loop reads CASSTWASGKTDTQYF. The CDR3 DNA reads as TGTGCCAGCAGTACCTGGGCTAGCGGGAAGACAGATACGCAGTATTTT.